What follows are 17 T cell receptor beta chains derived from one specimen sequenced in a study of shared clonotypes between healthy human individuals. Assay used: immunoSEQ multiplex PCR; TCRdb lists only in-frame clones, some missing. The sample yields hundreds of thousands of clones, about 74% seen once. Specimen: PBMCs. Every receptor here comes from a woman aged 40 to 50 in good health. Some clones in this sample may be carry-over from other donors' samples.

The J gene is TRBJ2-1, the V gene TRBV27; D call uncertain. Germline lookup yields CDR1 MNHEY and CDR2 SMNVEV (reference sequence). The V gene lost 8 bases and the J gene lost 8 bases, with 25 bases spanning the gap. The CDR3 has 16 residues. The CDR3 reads CASARAGDLVWYEQFF. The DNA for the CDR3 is TGTGCCAGCGCTAGGGCAGGCGACCTAGTTTGGTATGAGCAGTTCTTC.

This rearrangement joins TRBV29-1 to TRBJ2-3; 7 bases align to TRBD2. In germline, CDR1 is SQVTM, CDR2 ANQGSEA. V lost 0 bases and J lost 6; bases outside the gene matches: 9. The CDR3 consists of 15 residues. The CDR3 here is CSVEELASGMDTQYF. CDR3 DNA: TGCAGCGTTGAAGAGTTGGCCAGCGGGATGGATACGCAGTATTTT.

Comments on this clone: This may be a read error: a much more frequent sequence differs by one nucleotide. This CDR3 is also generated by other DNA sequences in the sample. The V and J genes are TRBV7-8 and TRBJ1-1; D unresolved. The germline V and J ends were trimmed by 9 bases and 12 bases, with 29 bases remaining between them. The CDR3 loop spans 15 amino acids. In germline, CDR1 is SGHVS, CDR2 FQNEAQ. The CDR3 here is CASSPSTSRVEWSFF. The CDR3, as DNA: TGTGCCAGTAGCCCTTCCACTTCACGAGTTGAGTGGTCTTTCTTT.

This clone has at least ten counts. The CDR3 reads CASSPPGQGGNTIYF. The CDR3 DNA reads TGTGCCAGCAGCCCACCGGGTCAGGGTGGAAACACCATATATTTT. The chain employs TRBV2 and TRBJ1-3, with TRBD1 as a possible D gene (5 bases). Germline values: CDR1 SNHLY, CDR2 FYNNEI. This CDR3 region has 15 residues. V lost 6 bases, J lost 3 bases, and 15 bases lay in between.

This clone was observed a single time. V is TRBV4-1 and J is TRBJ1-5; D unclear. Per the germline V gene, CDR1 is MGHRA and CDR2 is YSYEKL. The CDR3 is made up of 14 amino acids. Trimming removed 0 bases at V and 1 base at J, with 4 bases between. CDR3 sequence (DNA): TGCGCCAGCAGCCAAGATTGGAGCAATCAGCCCCAGCATTTT. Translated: CASSQDWSNQPQHF.

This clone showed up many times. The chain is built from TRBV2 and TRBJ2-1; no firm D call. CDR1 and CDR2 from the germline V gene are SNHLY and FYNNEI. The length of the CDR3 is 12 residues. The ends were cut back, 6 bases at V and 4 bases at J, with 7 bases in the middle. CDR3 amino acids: CASRPPYNEQFF. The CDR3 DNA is TGTGCCAGCAGGCCCCCGTACAATGAGCAGTTCTTC.

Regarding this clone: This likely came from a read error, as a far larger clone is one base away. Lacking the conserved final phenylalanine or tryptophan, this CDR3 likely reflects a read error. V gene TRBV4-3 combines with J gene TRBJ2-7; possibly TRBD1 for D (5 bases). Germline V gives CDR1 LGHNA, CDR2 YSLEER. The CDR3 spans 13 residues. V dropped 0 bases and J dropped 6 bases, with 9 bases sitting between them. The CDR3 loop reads CASSQDWGVEQYL. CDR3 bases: TGCGCCAGCAGCCAAGATTGGGGCGTCGAGCAGTACCTC.

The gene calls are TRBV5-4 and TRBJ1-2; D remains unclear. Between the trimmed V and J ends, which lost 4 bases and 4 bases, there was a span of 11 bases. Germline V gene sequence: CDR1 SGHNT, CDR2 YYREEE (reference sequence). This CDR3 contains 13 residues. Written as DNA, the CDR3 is TGTGCCAGCAGCCTACAGCCAACCTATGGCTACACCTTC. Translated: CASSLQPTYGYTF. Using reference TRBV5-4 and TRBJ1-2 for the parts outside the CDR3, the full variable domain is ETGVTQSPTHLIKTRGQQVTLRCSSQSGHNTVSWYQQALGQGPQFIFQYYREEENGRGNFPPRFSGLQFPNYSSELNVNALELDDSALYLCASSLQPTYGYTFGSGTRLTVV.

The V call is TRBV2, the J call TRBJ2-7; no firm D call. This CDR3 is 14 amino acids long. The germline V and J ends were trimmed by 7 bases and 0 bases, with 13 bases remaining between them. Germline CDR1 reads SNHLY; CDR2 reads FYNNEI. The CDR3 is CASNSRPLSYEQYF. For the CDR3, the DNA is TGTGCCAGCAACTCCAGACCCCTCTCCTACGAGCAGTACTTC.

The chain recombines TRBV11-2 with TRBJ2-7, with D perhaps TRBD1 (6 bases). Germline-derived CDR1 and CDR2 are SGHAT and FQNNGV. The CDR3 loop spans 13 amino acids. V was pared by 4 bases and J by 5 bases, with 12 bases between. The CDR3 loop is CASSSHRAHEQYF. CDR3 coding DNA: TGTGCCAGCAGCTCCCACAGGGCCCACGAGCAGTACTTC.

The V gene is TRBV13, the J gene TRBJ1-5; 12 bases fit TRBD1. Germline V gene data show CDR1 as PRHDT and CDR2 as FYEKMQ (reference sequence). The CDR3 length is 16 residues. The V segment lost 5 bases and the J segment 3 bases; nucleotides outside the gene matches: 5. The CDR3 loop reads CASSTRDRGLNQPQHF. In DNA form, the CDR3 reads TGTGCCAGCAGCACCCGGGACAGGGGGCTCAATCAGCCCCAGCATTTT.

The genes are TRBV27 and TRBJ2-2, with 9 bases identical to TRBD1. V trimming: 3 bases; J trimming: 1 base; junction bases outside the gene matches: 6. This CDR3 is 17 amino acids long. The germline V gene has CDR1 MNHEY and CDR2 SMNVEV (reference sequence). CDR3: CASSFYGTGRNTGELFF. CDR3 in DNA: TGTGCCAGCAGTTTTTATGGGACAGGGAGGAACACCGGGGAGCTGTTTTTT.

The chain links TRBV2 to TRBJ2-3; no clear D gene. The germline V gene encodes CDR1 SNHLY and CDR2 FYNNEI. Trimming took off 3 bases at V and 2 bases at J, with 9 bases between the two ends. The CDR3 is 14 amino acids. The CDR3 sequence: CASSDKIYTDTQYF. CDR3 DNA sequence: TGTGCCAGCAGTGACAAGATATACACAGATACGCAGTATTTT.

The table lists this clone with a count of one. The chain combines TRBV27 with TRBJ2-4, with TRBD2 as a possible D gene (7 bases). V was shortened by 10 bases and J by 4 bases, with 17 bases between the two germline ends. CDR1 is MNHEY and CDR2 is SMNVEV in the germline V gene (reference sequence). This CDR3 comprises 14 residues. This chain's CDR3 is CATPRGAVKNIQYF. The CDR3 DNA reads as TGTGCCACTCCCCGGGGGGCTGTTAAAAACATTCAGTACTTC.

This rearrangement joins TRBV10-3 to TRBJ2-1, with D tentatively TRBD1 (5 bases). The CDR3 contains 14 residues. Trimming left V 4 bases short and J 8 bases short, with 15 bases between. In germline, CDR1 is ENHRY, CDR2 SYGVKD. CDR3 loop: CAISGGGAFDEQFF. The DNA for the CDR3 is TGTGCCATCAGTGGGGGCGGAGCGTTCGATGAGCAGTTCTTC.

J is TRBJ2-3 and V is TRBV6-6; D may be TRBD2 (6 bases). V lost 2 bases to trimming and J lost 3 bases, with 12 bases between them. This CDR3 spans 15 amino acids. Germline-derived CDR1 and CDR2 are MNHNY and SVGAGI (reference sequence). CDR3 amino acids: CASSYGRPETDTQYF. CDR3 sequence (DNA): TGTGCCAGCAGTTACGGGAGGCCGGAGACAGATACGCAGTATTTT.

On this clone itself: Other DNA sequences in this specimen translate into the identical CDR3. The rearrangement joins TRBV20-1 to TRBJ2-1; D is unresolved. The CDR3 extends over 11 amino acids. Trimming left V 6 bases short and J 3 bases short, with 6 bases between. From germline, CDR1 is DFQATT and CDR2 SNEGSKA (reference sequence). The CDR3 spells CSAPVYNEQFF. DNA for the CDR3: TGCAGTGCCCCCGTCTACAATGAGCAGTTCTTC.